This TCR beta chain derives from a study of technical replicates of blood from a few donors. This CDR3 spans 16 amino acids. Germline-derived CDR1 and CDR2 are KGHSH and LQKENI. J was trimmed by 6 bases and V by 4 bases; bases with no gene match: 11. TCRdb's copy holds only in-frame clones and misses some; the assay was immunoSEQ multiplex PCR. The sample consists of about 84,000 clones, about 97% of them appearing once. This sequence originates from a human donor in good health. The material sequenced was T cells isolated from PBMCs. The gene calls are TRBV18 and TRBJ2-1; 8 bases line up with TRBD1. The CDR3 sequence: CASSQTQGARFNEQFF. CDR3 sequence (DNA): TGTGCCAGCTCACAAACGCAGGGGGCCCGGTTCAATGAGCAGTTCTTC.